This TCR beta chain was sequenced in a study of T cell responses to AZD1222 COVID-19 vaccine. Data came from immunoSEQ multiplex PCR; TCRdb stores just in-frame clones and leaves some out. The sample shows roughly 150,000 clones, approximately 90% of them seen only once. Overall study results and limits: The CD4 TCRs associated with vaccination extended across spike and predominated at 160-218 and 743-854. After the peak T cell response, and only then, were repertoires sampled.

In this sample, this clone turned up a few times. The antigen is unknown. Trimming stripped 5 bases from V and 1 base from J, with 9 bases between. In germline, CDR1 is LNHDA, CDR2 SQIVND (reference sequence). This CDR3 spans 15 amino acids. The source was peripheral blood, collected on day 0 of AZD1222 vaccination. This chain connects TRBV19 to TRBJ2-6; D is uncertain. The source of this sequence is an adult in good health. The CDR3: CASSDGTSGANVLTF. CDR3 sequence (DNA): TGTGCCAGTAGTGATGGAACGTCTGGGGCCAACGTCCTGACTTTC.